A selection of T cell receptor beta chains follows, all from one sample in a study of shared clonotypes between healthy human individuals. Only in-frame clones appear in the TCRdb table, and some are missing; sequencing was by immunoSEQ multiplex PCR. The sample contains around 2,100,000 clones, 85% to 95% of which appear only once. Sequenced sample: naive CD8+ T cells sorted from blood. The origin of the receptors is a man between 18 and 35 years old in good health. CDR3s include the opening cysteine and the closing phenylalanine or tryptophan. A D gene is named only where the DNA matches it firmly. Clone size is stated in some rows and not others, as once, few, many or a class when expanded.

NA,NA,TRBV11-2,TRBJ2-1,CASSLGLDYNEQFF,TGTGCCAGCAGCTTAGGACTAGACTACAATGAGCAGTTCTTC
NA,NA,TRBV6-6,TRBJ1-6,CASSSLGADNSPLHF,TGTGCCAGCAGTTCTTTAGGGGCGGATAATTCACCCCTCCACTTT
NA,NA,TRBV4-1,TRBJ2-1,CASSQSRDSFYNEQFF,TGCGCCAGCAGCCAATCCCGGGACTCATTTTACAATGAGCAGTTCTTC
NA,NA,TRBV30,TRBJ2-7,CAWSALGGEQYF,TGTGCCTGGAGTGCCCTCGGGGGCGAGCAGTACTTC
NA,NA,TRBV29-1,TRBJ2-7,CSVGWGSSYEQYF,TGCAGCGTTGGGTGGGGGAGCTCCTACGAGCAGTACTTC
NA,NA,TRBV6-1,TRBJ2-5,CASSDVGFRETQYF,TGTGCCAGCAGTGACGTAGGGTTTCGAGAGACCCAGTACTTC
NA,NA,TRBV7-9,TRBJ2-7,CASSLGQGWIEQYF,TGTGCCAGCAGCTTAGGGCAGGGTTGGATCGAGCAGTACTTC
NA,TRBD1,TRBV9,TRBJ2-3,CASSPLPWTGDPSTQYF,TGTGCCAGCAGCCCACTCCCTTGGACAGGGGACCCCAGTACGCAGTATTTT
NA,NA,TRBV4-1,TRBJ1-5,CASSQDTGGEYQPQHF,TGCGCCAGCAGCCAAGATACCGGGGGAGAGTATCAGCCCCAGCATTTT
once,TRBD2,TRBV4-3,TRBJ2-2,CASSQVPSGRTGELFF,TGCGCCAGCAGCCAAGTCCCTAGCGGGAGAACCGGGGAGCTGTTTTTT
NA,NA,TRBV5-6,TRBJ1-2,CASSPLGYGYTF,TGTGCCAGCAGCCCCTTGGGCTATGGCTACACCTTC
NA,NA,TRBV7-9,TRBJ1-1,CASSLIGAEAFF,TGTGCCAGCAGCTTAATAGGTGCTGAAGCTTTCTTT
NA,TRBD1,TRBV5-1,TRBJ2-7,CASSYDRVYEQYF,TGCGCCAGCAGCTACGACAGGGTCTACGAGCAGTACTTC
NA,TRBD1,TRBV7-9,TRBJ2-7,CASSLEGTAYEQYF,TGTGCCAGCAGCTTAGAGGGGACAGCCTACGAGCAGTACTTC
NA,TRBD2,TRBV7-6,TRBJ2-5,CASSLPAAGGRETQYF,TGTGCCAGCAGCTTACCCGCAGCGGGGGGGCGGGAGACCCAGTACTTC
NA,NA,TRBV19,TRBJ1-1,CATSPAGTEAFF,TGTGCCACCTCGCCAGCGGGCACTGAAGCTTTCTTT
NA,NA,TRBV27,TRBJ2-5,CASSLSGAGLGETQYF,TGTGCCAGCAGTTTATCGGGGGCGGGGCTGGGGGAGACCCAGTACTTC
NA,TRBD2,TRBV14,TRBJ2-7,CASSIGTSGGPGDEQYF,TGTGCCAGCAGCATAGGGACTAGCGGGGGACCAGGTGACGAGCAGTACTTC
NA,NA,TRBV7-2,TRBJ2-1,CASSLGTLNEQFF,TGTGCCAGCAGCTTAGGGACCCTCAATGAGCAGTTCTTC
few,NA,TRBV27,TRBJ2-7,CASSSGMAYEQYF,TGTGCCAGCAGCTCCGGTATGGCCTACGAGCAGTACTTC
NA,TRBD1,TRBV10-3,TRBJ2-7,CAISEPGQGVDEQYF,TGTGCCATCAGTGAACCGGGACAGGGGGTTGACGAGCAGTACTTC
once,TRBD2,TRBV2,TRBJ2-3,CASGEAYRTSGINFDTQYF,TGTGCCAGCGGGGAGGCCTACCGTACTAGCGGGATCAATTTCGATACGCAGTATTTT
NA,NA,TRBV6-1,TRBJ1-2,CASSIRRGLDGYTF,TGTGCCAGCAGTATCCGGCGGGGTCTAGACGGCTACACCTTC
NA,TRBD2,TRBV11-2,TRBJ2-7,CASSFLAGGARNEQYF,TGTGCCAGCAGCTTCCTAGCGGGAGGGGCCAGGAACGAGCAGTACTTC
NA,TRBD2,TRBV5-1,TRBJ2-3,CASSLAGLAGTDTQYF,TGCGCCAGCAGCTTGGCGGGACTAGCGGGCACAGATACGCAGTATTTT
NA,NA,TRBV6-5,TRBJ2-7,CASSYGQSYEQYF,TGTGCCAGCAGTTACGGTCAGAGCTACGAGCAGTACTTC
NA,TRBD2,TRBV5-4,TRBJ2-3,CASSRGLAGNPDTQYF,TGTGCCAGCAGCCGGGGACTAGCGGGGAATCCAGATACGCAGTATTTT
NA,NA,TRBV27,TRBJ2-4,CASSLRDDKNIQYF,TGTGCCAGCAGTCTCCGGGACGACAAAAACATTCAGTACTTC
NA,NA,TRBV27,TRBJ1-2,CASSPGPSAYYGYTF,TGTGCCAGCAGTCCCGGGCCCTCAGCCTACTATGGCTACACCTTC
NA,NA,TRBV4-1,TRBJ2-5,CASSQVGGPETQYF,TGCGCCAGCAGCCAAGTAGGGGGTCCGGAGACCCAGTACTTC
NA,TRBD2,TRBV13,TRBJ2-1,CASSLVASGDNEQFF,TGTGCCAGCAGCTTAGTCGCTAGCGGGGACAATGAGCAGTTCTTC
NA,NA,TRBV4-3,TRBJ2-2,CASRWRRNTGELFF,TGCGCCAGCAGGTGGAGGCGGAACACCGGGGAGCTGTTTTTT
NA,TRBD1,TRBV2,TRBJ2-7,CASSESGVGQGAYEQYF,TGTGCCAGCAGTGAATCGGGTGTAGGACAGGGCGCCTACGAGCAGTACTTC